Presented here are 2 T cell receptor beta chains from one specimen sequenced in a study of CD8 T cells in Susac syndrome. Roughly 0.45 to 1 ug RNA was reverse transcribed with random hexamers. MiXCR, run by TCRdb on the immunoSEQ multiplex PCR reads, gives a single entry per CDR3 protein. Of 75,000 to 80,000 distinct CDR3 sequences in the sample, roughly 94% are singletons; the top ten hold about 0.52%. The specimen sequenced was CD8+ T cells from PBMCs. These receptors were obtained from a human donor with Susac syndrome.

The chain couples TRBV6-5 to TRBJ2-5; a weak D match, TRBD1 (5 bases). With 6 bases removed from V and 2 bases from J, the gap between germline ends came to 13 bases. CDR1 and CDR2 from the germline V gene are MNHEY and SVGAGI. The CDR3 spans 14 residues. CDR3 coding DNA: TGTGCCAGCAGCCAACCAGGGTGGCAAGAGACCCAGTACTTC. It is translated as CASSQPGWQETQYF.

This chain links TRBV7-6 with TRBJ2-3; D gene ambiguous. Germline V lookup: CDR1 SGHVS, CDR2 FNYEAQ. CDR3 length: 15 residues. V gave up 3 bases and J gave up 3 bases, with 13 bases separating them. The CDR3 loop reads CASSFTLSGTDTQYF. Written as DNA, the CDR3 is TGTGCCAGCAGCTTCACCCTGTCCGGGACAGATACGCAGTATTTT.